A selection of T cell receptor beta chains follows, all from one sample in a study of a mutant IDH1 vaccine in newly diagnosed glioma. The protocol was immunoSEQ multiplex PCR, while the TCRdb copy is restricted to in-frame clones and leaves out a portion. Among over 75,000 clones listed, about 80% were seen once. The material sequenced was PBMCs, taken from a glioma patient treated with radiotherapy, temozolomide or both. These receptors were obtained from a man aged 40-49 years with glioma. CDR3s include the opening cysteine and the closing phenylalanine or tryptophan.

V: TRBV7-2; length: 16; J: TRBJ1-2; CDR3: CASSLDASRGMYGYTF
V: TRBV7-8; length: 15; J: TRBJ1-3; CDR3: CASSLASGPGNTIYF
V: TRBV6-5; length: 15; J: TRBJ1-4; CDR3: CASSKGQAYSEKLFF
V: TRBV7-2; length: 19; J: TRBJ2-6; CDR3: CASSLEPGRPLSGANVLTF
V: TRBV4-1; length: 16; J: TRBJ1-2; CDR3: CASSQGGVRVGYGYTF
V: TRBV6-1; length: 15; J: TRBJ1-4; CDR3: CASHPATGTNEKLFF
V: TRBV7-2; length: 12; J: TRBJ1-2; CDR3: CASTHDSHGYTF
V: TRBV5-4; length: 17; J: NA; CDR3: CASSPGVSGGGTYEQYF
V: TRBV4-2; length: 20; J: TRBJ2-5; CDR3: CASSQFSGGTGLAGKETQYF
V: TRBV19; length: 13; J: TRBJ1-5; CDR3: CASSITWSQPQHF
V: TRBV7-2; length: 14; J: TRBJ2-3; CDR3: CASSGPGGADTQYF
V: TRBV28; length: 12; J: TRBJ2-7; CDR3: CASKTSGYEQYF
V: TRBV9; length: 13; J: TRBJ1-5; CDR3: CASSVGSNQPQHF
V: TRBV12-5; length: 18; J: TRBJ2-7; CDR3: CASGLDPSGPPRGYEQYF
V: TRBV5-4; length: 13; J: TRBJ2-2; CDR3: CASSLESPGELFF
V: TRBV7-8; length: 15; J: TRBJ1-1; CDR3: CASSLAPNMNTEAFF
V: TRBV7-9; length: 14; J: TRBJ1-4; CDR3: CASSQGLTNEKLFF
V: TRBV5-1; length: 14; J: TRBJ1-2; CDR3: CASSLGTSNYGYTF
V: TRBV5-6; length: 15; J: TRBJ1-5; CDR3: CASSFRGDNNQPQHF
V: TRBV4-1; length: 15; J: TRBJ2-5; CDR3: CASSPGQQYQETQYF
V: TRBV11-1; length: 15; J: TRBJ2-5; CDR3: CASSDPGQGAETQYF
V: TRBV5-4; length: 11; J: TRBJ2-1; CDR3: CASSFRKEQFF